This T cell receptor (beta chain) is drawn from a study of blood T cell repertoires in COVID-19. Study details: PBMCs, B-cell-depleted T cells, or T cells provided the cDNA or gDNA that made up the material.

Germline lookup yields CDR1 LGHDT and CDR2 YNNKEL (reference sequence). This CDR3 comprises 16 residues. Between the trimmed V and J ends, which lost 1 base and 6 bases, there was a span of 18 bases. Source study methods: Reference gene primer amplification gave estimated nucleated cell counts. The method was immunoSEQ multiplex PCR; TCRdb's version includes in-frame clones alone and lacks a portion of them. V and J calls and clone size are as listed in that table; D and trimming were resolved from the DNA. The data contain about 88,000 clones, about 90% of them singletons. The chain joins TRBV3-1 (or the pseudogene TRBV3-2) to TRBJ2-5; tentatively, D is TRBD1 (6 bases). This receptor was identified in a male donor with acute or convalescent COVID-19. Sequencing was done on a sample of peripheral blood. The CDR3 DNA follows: TGTGCCAGCAGCCAAGGGCAATTGGGGGACATAAAGACCCAGTACTTC. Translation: CASSQGQLGDIKTQYF.